This T cell receptor (beta chain) emerged from a study of T cells in Graves' hyperthyroidism and ophthalmopathy. Study-wide results and limits: The majority of expanded thyroid clonotypes above 0.001 also appeared in blood.

Trimming removed 6 bases from V and 0 bases from J, with 11 bases in between. Germline V lookup: CDR1 SNHLY, CDR2 FYNNEI. There are 14 residues in the CDR3. This clonotype occurred many times. The target antigen is unknown. TCR beta CDR3 region amplification was performed from RNA transcripts. TCR CDR3 underwent first-round RT-PCR with the HTBI primer set. TCRdb reanalysed the multiplex PCR reads using MiXCR and keeps one entry per CDR3 protein. The sample consists of about 98,000 distinct CDR3 sequences, about 37% of them appearing once. Patients showing uncontrolled infection, other autoimmune disease, pregnancy or lactation were ineligible.

Specimen: peripheral blood or thyroid tissue (not recorded which). The source of this sequence is a woman under 40 with Graves' hyperthyroidism. J is TRBJ1-1 and V is TRBV2; D is ambiguous. CDR3 sequence: CASRITVLNTEAFF. The CDR3 bases are TGTGCCAGCAGAATCACAGTATTGAACACTGAAGCTTTCTTT.